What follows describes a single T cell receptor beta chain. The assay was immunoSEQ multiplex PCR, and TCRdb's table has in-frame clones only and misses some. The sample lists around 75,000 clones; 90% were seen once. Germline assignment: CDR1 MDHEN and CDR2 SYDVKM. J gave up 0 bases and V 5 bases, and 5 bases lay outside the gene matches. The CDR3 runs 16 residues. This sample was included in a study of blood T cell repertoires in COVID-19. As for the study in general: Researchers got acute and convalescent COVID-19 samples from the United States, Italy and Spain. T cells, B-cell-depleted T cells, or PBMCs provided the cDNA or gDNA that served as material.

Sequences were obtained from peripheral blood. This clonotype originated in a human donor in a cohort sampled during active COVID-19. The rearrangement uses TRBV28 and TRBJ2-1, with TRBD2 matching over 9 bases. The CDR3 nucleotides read TGTGCCAGCAGTCCTAGCGGGACGAGCTCCTACAATGAGCAGTTCTTC. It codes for CASSPSGTSSYNEQFF.